The TCR beta chain under discussion was sequenced for a study of T cells in tuberculosis listed by TCRdb under 2018. Regarding the study in general: To characterize T cells specific for the mycobacterial lipid antigen glucose monomycolate (GMM), the study used CD1B tetramers together with high-throughput TCR immunosequencing. With under twelve people per group, a South African clinical cohort compared IGRA-negative adolescents, IGRA-positive adolescents with latent tuberculosis, and adults with active tuberculosis. PBMC from active tuberculosis patients were archived either before standard anti-tuberculosis treatment began or within 7 days of the start of that treatment. General conclusions and limits of the study: With the diverse GMM-specific repertoire as input, a classifier achieved roughly 90% accuracy (AUROC around 0.88), whereas GEM motif frequencies as input gave 55% to 75% accuracy. Clinical samples were selected based on the availability of cryopreserved specimens, with adults included as active tuberculosis cases and adolescents included as controls. Smaller mean NN-distances to GMM-specific TCRs were observed in active tuberculosis TCR-alpha repertoires than in IGRA-negative controls, suggesting clonal expansion of GMM-specific TCRs. The smaller NN-distances were partly driven by shorter CDR3-alpha lengths in active tuberculosis patients, and the difference for TCR-beta did not reach statistical significance.

The immunoSEQ multiplex PCR assay was used to generate TCR libraries, with TCR-beta and/or TCR-alpha/delta assays applied to each sample. The amplified TCR libraries were sequenced on the Illumina high-throughput platform. On the authors' methods: Clustering and dimensionality reduction relied on pairwise TCRdist distances among GMM-specific receptors from T cells that were either sorted ex vivo or expanded in vitro. Each clinical repertoire was scored by mean NN-distance, the average TCRdist to the nearest 10% of tetramer-positive reference sequences. GEM TCR motif frequency was calculated as the fraction of unique TCRs that matched known GEM sequences in V/J usage and CDR3 length. Active tuberculosis was classified by linear discriminant analysis with leave-one-out cross-validation, implemented in scikit-learn. TCRdb took this table from immuneACCESS and kept in-frame rearrangements with V and J called. Such tables lack part of the clones; where checked against another copy, unresolved V genes explain under half of the gap, and the rest is unexplained. Clonal size and the V and J genes are those of that table, whereas D and trimming came from the DNA. The sample contains roughly 32,000 clones, 93% of them found a single time. Clones ranked in the top ten supply more than 9.5% of the sample.

What the time point label conveys for this sample: new active TB diagnosis, blood taken before or within 7 days of starting treatment. Patients with active tuberculosis were defined as newly diagnosed, HIV-seronegative South African adults aged 18 years or older. Active tuberculosis was confirmed by positive sputum smear microscopy and/or positive M. tuberculosis culture. Immunosequencing was performed on unsorted cryopreserved PBMC and covered 100,000 or so T cells per clinical donor on average. Points on this clone: The specificity of this receptor is unknown. Base quality data are lacking; no much larger clone is found one base away.

The CDR1 and CDR2 encoded by the germline V gene are SGHNT and YENEEA. The CDR3 spans 15 residues, from the cysteine through the phenylalanine. The read is trimmed to its CDR3 DNA, 45 bases read in frame from base 1. Relative to germline, V is missing 3 bases and J is missing 0 bases, with 5 bases of the junction outside any gene match. Sample: PBMCs, taken at tuberculosis diagnosis. The clonotype was recovered from an adult with tuberculosis. The V gene is TRBV11-3 and the J gene is TRBJ2-7; a stretch of 7 junction bases matches TRBD2. The nucleotides read TGTGCCAGCAGCTTGGGGTCGGGGGGCTCCTACGAGCAGTACTTC. This translates into CASSLGSGGSYEQYF.